Presented here are 20 T cell receptor beta chains from one specimen sequenced in a study of blood T cell repertoires in COVID-19. Sequencing used immunoSEQ multiplex PCR; TCRdb keeps in-frame clones, though not all of them. The repertoire holds about 440,000 clones, with 87% as singletons. The sample was PBMCs or T cells enriched from blood (not recorded which). These receptor sequences come from a woman younger than 30 with acute COVID-19.

The rearrangement uses TRBV24-1 and TRBJ2-2; 7 bases fit TRBD1. With V trimmed by 5 bases and J by 3 bases, 8 bases remained unmatched. The CDR3 loop spans 16 amino acids. In germline, CDR1 is KGHDR, CDR2 SFDVKD. CDR3 loop: CATSGSGQDYTGELFF. The CDR3 region has the DNA TGTGCCACCAGTGGATCTGGACAGGATTACACCGGGGAGCTGTTTTTT.

This chain uses TRBV6-1 with TRBJ2-1; TRBD2 agrees at 12 bases. V was pared by 4 bases and J by 6 bases, with 7 bases of the junction left unmatched. CDR1 and CDR2 from the germline V gene are MNHNS and SASEGT. The length of the CDR3 is 16 residues. Here the CDR3 reads CASSAPLAGGLNEQFF. The CDR3 DNA is TGTGCCAGCAGTGCGCCACTAGCGGGGGGACTCAATGAGCAGTTCTTC.

The chain recombines TRBV7-7 with TRBJ2-5; D might be TRBD2 (5 bases). The germline V gene has CDR1 SSHAT and CDR2 FNYEAQ (reference sequence). V shed 4 bases and J shed 5 bases, with 17 bases lying between them. The CDR3 has 15 amino acids. CDR3 nucleotides: TGTGCCAGCAGCTCCGGACGGGGTCGGGCGGAGACCCAGTACTTC. Translating gives CASSSGRGRAETQYF.

This chain uses TRBV6-4 with TRBJ2-6; 9 nucleotides align to TRBD1. Losses at the gene ends were 2 bases for V and 2 bases for J; bases not matched to a gene: 1. The length of the CDR3 is 16 residues. CDR1 and CDR2 (germline): MRHNA, SNTAGT. DNA for the CDR3: TGTGCCAGCAGTGACACAGGGGGCGCTGGGGCCAACGTCCTGACTTTC. The encoded protein is CASSDTGGAGANVLTF.

This chain connects TRBV6-5 to TRBJ1-6; D is unclear. CDR1 is MNHEY, CDR2 SVGAGI, per germline. CDR3 size: 12 residues. Trimming pared 0 bases from V and 12 bases from J, leaving 6 bases between. The CDR3 is CASSYSTGPLHF. The DNA of the CDR3 is TGTGCCAGCAGTTACTCGACGGGACCCCTCCACTTT.

The gene calls are TRBV9 and TRBJ1-6; possible D gene TRBD1, 5 bases. V was shortened by 3 bases and J by 8 bases, with 9 bases between the two germline ends. Per germline, CDR1 SGDLS and CDR2 YYNGEE. The CDR3 extends over 13 amino acids. The CDR3 nucleotides read TGTGCCAGCAGCGAGCGGGGGGATTCACCCCTCCACTTT. Translation gives CASSERGDSPLHF.

This sequence joins TRBV12-3 or TRBV12-4 and TRBJ1-1; D gene ambiguous. V was pared by 6 bases and J by 5 bases, with 7 bases between. The CDR3 runs to 11 residues. Here the CDR3 reads CASSLQTEAFF. The CDR3 nucleotides read TGTGCCAGCAGCCTACAGACTGAAGCTTTCTTT.

This clone was seen only a few times. V usage is TRBV11-2 and J usage is TRBJ2-4, with D tentatively TRBD1 (5 bases). Germline loops: CDR1 SGHAT, CDR2 FQNNGV. The V and J ends lost 4 bases and 0 bases respectively, with 10 bases between them. The CDR3 runs 15 residues. CDR3 coding DNA: TGTGCCAGCAGCTCGCTGGGGCTAGCCAAAAACATTCAGTACTTC. As protein: CASSSLGLAKNIQYF.

V and J are TRBV11-2 and TRBJ1-4; 10 nucleotides line up with TRBD1. Germline-derived CDR1 and CDR2 are SGHAT and FQNNGV. With 5 bases clipped from V and 2 bases from J, the junction kept 5 bases outside the gene matches. The CDR3 loop spans 16 amino acids. The CDR3 spells CASSRTGGMTNEKLFF. The CDR3 nucleotides are TGTGCCAGCAGCCGGACAGGGGGTATGACTAATGAAAAACTGTTTTTT.

The rearrangement links TRBV6-2 or TRBV6-3 to TRBJ2-7, with 10 nucleotides matching TRBD2. The junction had 17 bases not matched to a gene; V was cut back by 6 bases and J by 6 bases. Germline-derived CDR1 and CDR2 are MNHEY and SVGEGT. CDR3 length equals 17 residues. CDR3 region: CASSELPLLAGDREQYF. The CDR3 nucleotides are TGTGCCAGCAGCGAACTCCCCCTGCTAGCGGGGGATCGCGAGCAGTACTTC.

The chain joins TRBV5-6 to TRBJ1-3; 10 bases are shared with TRBD1. In germline, CDR1 is SGHDT, CDR2 YYEEEE. The CDR3 is made up of 15 amino acids. The V and J ends lost 3 bases and 2 bases, in that order; junction bases with no gene match: 2. The CDR3 is CASSYGQGAGNTIYF. The CDR3 DNA reads TGTGCCAGCAGCTATGGACAGGGGGCTGGAAACACCATATATTTT.

In this sample, this clone turned up once. The gene calls are TRBV4-1 and TRBJ2-7, with D unresolved. This CDR3 region has 15 residues. Germline V lookup: CDR1 MGHRA, CDR2 YSYEKL. V dropped 4 bases and J dropped 0 bases, with 13 bases sitting between them. The CDR3 here is CASSPPSVGSYEQYF. The CDR3 region has the DNA TGCGCCAGCAGCCCTCCTTCCGTCGGCTCCTACGAGCAGTACTTC.

This chain links TRBV19 with TRBJ1-5; TRBD1 aligns across 8 bases. V trimming: 6 bases; J trimming: 1 base; junction bases outside the gene matches: 5. From germline, CDR1 is LNHDA and CDR2 SQIVND (reference sequence). The CDR3 sequence is 15 residues long. The CDR3 DNA follows: TGTGCCAGTAGCTTAGACAGGGGAAGCAATCAGCCCCAGCATTTT. Amino acids: CASSLDRGSNQPQHF.

J is TRBJ2-1 and V is TRBV7-9; TRBD2 agrees at 7 bases. V was clipped by 5 bases and J by 2 bases; unmatched bases: 9. The CDR3 loop spans 16 amino acids. Germline V lookup: CDR1 SEHNR, CDR2 FQNEAQ (reference sequence). DNA of the CDR3: TGTGCCAGCAGCCCCACGTGGGGAGGGCCCTACAATGAGCAGTTCTTC. It translates to CASSPTWGGPYNEQFF.

The chain carries TRBV27 and TRBJ1-6, with 9 bases that match TRBD1. Per the germline V gene, CDR1 is MNHEY and CDR2 is SMNVEV (reference sequence). V was clipped by 0 bases and J by 1 base; unmatched bases: 4. The CDR3 contains 18 residues. The CDR3 reads CASSLSGDRGSYNSPLHF. The CDR3 DNA reads as TGTGCCAGCAGTTTATCGGGCGACAGGGGGTCCTATAATTCACCCCTCCACTTT.

This sequence joins TRBV5-4 and TRBJ2-2; 9 nucleotides agree with TRBD2. V shed 4 bases and J 7 bases; nucleotides not matched to a gene: 11. The CDR3 is 16 amino acids. Germline values: CDR1 SGHNT, CDR2 YYREEE (reference sequence). CDR3 DNA sequence: TGTGCCAGCAGCCCTAATAGCGGGGGTGGTTTCGGGGAGCTGTTTTTT. It encodes CASSPNSGGGFGELFF.

The chain is built from TRBV4-3 and TRBJ2-3; TRBD2 agrees at 9 bases. The trim removed 4 bases at V and 4 bases at J, leaving 3 bases unmatched. Germline V gene lookup returns CDR1 LGHNA and CDR2 YSLEER. There are 14 residues in the CDR3. CDR3: CASSPGLAADTQYF. CDR3 DNA: TGCGCCAGCAGCCCGGGACTAGCAGCAGATACGCAGTATTTT.

The chain is built from TRBV6-2 or TRBV6-3 and TRBJ2-2; D unresolved. V lost 4 bases, J lost 6 bases, and 6 bases lay in between. The CDR3 is 12 residues long. Germline-derived CDR1 and CDR2 are MNHEY and SVGEGT. The CDR3 protein is CASSLFSGELFF. CDR3 coding DNA: TGTGCCAGCAGTTTATTTTCCGGGGAGCTGTTTTTT.

The gene calls are TRBV28 and TRBJ2-1; 12 bases match TRBD2. The germline V gene encodes CDR1 MDHEN and CDR2 SYDVKM. The V and J ends lost 3 bases and 8 bases, in that order; junction bases with no gene match: 2. The CDR3 extends over 14 amino acids. The CDR3 spells CASSLGLAGDEQFF. The CDR3 nucleotides are TGTGCCAGCAGTTTGGGACTAGCGGGTGATGAGCAGTTCTTC. The full variable domain, in which reference TRBV28 and TRBJ2-1 provide the parts outside the CDR3, is DVKVTQSSRYLVKRTGEKVFLECVQDMDHENMFWYRQDPGLGLRLIYFSYDVKMKEKGDIPEGYSVSREKKERFSLILESASTNQTSMYLCASSLGLAGDEQFFGPGTRLTVL.

The J gene is TRBJ1-5, the V gene TRBV2; D possibly corresponds to TRBD1 (6 bases). Germline assignment: CDR1 SNHLY and CDR2 FYNNEI. The V end was cut by 1 base, the J end by 4 bases, with 14 bases between. This CDR3 is 16 amino acids long. The CDR3 DNA reads as TGTGCCAGCAGTGAAGGTGTAGGGGGTGGAAATCAGCCCCAGCATTTT. Translation: CASSEGVGGGNQPQHF.